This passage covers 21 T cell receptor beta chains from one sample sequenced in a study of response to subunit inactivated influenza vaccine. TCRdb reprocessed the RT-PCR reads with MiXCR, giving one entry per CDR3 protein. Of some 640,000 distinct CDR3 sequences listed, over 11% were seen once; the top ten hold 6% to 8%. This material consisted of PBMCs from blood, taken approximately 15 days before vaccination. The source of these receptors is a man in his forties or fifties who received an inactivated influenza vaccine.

For the CDR3, the DNA is TGTGCCAGCAGCTTAACTAGCTTGGGCGTCTACGAGCAGTACTTC. Its protein is CASSLTSLGVYEQYF. The chain joins TRBV7-8 to TRBJ2-7; weak D call: TRBD2 (6 bases). The length of the CDR3 is 15 residues. Germline-derived CDR1 and CDR2 are SGHVS and FQNEAQ. The ends were cut back, 2 bases at V and 3 bases at J, with 14 bases in the middle.

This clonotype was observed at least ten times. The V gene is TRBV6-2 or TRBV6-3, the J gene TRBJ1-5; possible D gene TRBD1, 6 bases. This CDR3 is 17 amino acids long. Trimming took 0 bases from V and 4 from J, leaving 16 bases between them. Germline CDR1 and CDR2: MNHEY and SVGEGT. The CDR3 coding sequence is TGTGCCAGCAGTTACTCGTTTGGACAGCGACGAAATCAGCCCCAGCATTTT. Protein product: CASSYSFGQRRNQPQHF.

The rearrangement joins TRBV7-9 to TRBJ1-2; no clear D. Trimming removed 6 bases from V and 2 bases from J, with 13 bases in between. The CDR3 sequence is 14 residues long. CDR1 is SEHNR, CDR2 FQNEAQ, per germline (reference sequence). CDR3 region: CASSYMPDNYGYTF. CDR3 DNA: TGTGCCAGCAGTTACATGCCCGACAACTATGGCTACACCTTC.

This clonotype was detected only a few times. The CDR3 here is CSATYGTAFF. In DNA form, the CDR3 reads TGCAGTGCTACCTATGGGACGGCTTTCTTT. The J gene is TRBJ1-1, the V gene TRBV20-1, with D possibly being TRBD1 (5 bases). Trimming removed 4 bases from V and 11 bases from J, with 11 bases in between. The CDR3 has 10 residues. The V gene's germline CDR1 is DFQATT and CDR2 SNEGSKA (reference sequence).

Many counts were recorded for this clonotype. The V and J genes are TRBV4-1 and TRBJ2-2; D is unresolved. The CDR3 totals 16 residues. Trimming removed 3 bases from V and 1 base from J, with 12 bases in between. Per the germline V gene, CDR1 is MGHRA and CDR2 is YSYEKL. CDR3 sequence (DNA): TGCGCCAGCAGCCAGACCCGCCTGGTGAACACCGGGGAGCTGTTTTTT. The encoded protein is CASSQTRLVNTGELFF.

The CDR3 DNA sequence: TGTGCCAGCAGCGGGACTAGCGGGGGGGTCAATGAGCAGTTCTTC. It encodes CASSGTSGGVNEQFF. The chain links TRBV9 to TRBJ2-1, with 15 bases that match TRBD2. This CDR3 has 15 amino acids. Per the germline V gene, CDR1 is SGDLS and CDR2 is YYNGEE. J lost 6 bases, V lost 3 bases, and 1 base had no gene match.

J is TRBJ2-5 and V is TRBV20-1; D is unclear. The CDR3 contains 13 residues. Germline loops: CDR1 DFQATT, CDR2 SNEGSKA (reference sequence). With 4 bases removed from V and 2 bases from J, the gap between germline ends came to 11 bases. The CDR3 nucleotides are TGCAGTGCTACCCAAAGGGCTCAAGAGACCCAGTACTTC. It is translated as CSATQRAQETQYF.

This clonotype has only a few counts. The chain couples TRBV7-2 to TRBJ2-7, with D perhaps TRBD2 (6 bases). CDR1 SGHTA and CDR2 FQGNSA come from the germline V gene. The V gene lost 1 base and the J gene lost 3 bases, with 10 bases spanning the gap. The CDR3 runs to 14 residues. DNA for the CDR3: TGTGCCAGCAGCTTAGACGGGACTCTCTACGAGCAGTACTTC. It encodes CASSLDGTLYEQYF.

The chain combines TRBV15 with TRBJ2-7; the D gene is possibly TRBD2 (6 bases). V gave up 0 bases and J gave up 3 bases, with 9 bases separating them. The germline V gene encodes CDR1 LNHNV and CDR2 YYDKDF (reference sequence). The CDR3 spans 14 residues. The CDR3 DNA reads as TGTGCCACCAGCAGAGATGGGACTTTCTACGAGCAGTACTTC. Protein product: CATSRDGTFYEQYF.

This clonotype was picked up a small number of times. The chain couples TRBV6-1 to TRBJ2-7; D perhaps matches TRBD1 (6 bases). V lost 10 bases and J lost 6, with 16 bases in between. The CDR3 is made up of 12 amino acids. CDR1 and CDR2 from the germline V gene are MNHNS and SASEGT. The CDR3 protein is CATLPFRGEQYF. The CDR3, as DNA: TGTGCCACCCTACCCTTCAGGGGCGAGCAGTACTTC.

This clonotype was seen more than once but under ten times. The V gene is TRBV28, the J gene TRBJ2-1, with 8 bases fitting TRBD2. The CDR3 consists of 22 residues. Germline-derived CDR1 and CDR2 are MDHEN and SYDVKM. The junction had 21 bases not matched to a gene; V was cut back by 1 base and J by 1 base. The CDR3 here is CASSLFWRLSVQRESSYNEQFF. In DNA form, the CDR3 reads TGTGCCAGCAGTTTATTTTGGCGGCTTTCCGTTCAGCGGGAGTCTTCCTACAATGAGCAGTTCTTC. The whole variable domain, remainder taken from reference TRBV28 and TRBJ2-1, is DVKVTQSSRYLVKRTGEKVFLECVQDMDHENMFWYRQDPGLGLRLIYFSYDVKMKEKGDIPEGYSVSREKKERFSLILESASTNQTSMYLCASSLFWRLSVQRESSYNEQFFGPGTRLTVL.

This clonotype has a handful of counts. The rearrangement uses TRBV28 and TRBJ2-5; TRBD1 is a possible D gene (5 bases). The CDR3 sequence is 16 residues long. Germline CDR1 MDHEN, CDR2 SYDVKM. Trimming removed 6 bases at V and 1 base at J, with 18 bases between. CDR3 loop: CASRSRQTLFQETQYF. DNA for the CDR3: TGTGCCAGCAGATCGCGACAGACACTTTTCCAAGAGACCCAGTACTTC. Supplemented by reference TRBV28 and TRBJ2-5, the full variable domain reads DVKVTQSSRYLVKRTGEKVFLECVQDMDHENMFWYRQDPGLGLRLIYFSYDVKMKEKGDIPEGYSVSREKKERFSLILESASTNQTSMYLCASRSRQTLFQETQYFGPGTRLLVL.

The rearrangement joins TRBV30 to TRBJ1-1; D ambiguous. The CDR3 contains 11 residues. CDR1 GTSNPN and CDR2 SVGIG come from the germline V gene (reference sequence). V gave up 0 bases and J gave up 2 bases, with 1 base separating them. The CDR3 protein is CAWSVNTEAFF. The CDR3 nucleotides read TGTGCCTGGAGTGTAAACACTGAAGCTTTCTTT.

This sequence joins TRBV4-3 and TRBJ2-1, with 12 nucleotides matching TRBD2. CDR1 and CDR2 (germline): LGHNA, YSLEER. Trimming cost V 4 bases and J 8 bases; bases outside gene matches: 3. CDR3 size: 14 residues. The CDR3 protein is CASSRLAGEHEQFF. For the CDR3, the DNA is TGCGCCAGCAGCCGACTAGCGGGAGAGCATGAGCAGTTCTTC.

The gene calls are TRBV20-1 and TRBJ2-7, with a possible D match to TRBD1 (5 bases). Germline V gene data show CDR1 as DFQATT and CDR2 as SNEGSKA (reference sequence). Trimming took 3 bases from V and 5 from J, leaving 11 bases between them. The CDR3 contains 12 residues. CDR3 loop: CSARLGVDEQYF. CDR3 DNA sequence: TGCAGTGCTAGGTTAGGGGTTGACGAGCAGTACTTC.

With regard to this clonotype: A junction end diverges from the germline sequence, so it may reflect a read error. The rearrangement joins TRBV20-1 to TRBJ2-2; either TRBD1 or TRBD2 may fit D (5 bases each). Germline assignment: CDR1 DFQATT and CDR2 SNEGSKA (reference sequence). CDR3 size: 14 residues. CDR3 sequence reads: CSARGTPEGGELFF. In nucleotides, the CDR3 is TGCAGTGCCAGAGGGACCCCCGAGGGCGGGGAGCTGTTTTTT.

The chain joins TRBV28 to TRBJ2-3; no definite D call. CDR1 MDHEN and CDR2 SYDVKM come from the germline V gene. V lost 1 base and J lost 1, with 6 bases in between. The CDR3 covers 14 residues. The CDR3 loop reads CASSLSPGTDTQYF. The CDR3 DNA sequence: TGTGCCAGCAGTTTATCCCCGGGCACAGATACGCAGTATTTT.

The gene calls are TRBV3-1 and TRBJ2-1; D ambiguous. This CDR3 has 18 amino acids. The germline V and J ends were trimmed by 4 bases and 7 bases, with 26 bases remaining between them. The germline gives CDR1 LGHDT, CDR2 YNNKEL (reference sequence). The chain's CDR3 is CASSLYPQSYPSHNEQFF. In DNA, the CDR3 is TGTGCCAGCAGCCTCTACCCCCAGTCATACCCCAGTCATAATGAGCAGTTCTTC.

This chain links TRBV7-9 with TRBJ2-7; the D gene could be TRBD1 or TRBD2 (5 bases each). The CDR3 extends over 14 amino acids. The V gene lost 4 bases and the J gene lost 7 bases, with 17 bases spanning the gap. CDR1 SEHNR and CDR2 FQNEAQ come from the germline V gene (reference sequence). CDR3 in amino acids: CASSYETARGEQYF. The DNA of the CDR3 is TGTGCCAGCAGCTACGAAACAGCGAGGGGTGAGCAGTACTTC.

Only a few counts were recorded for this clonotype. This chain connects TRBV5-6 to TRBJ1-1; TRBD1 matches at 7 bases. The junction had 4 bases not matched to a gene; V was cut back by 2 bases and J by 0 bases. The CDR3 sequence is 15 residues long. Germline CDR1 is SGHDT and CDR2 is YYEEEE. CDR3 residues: CASSFRGRMNTEAFF. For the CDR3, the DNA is TGTGCCAGCAGCTTTAGGGGGCGTATGAACACTGAAGCTTTCTTT.

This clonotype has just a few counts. Here the CDR3 DNA reads TGTGCCAGCAGCCAAGCGGGGAGCGGGGAGCTGTTTTTT. This sequence encodes CASSQAGSGELFF. This rearrangement joins TRBV3-1 to TRBJ2-2; D may be TRBD2 (5 bases). Per germline, CDR1 LGHDT and CDR2 YNNKEL (reference sequence). V shed 1 base and J shed 7 bases, with 7 bases lying between them. The CDR3 is 13 amino acids. Full variable domain (rest looked up from reference TRBV3-1 and TRBJ2-2): DTAVSQTPKYLVTQMGNDKSIKCEQNLGHDTMYWYKQDSKKFLKIMFSYNNKELIINETVPNRFSPKSPDKAHLNLHINSLELGDSAVYFCASSQAGSGELFFGEGSRLTVL.